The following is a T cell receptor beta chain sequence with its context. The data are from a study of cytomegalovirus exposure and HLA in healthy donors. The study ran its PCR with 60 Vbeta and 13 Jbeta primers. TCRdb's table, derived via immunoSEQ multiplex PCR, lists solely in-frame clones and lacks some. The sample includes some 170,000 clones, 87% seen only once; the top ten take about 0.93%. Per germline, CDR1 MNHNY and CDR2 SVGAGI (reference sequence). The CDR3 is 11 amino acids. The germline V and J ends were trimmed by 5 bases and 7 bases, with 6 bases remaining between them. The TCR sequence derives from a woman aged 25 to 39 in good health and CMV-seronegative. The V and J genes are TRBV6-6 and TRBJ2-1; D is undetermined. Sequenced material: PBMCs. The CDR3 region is CASSLSNEQFF. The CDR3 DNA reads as TGTGCCAGCAGTCTAAGTAATGAGCAGTTCTTC.